This paragraph reports one T cell receptor beta chain. Its specificity is not known. The sample carries other DNA sequences with the same CDR3. Losses at the gene ends were 4 bases for V and 8 bases for J; bases not matched to a gene: 4. This CDR3 comprises 13 residues. Germline V lookup: CDR1 SGHRS, CDR2 YFSETQ. This entry belongs to a study of shared clonotypes between healthy human individuals. Broader study findings: Generally, naive subsets came out with larger estimated richness than memory subsets. Sequencing depth was a factor that was expected to affect clonotype sharing among donors.

Every one of the donors was a Caucasian adult that lived in Nashville, Tennessee. Sequenced by immunoSEQ multiplex PCR; TCRdb stores in-frame clones only, minus some. The table lists approximately 98,000 clones, around 68% of them singletons. The J gene is TRBJ1-2, the V gene TRBV5-1; 11 bases fit TRBD1. What was sequenced was memory CD8+ T cells sorted from blood. Subset in this sample: CD45RO+ cells pooled with CCR7-negative TemRA cells. The receptor was isolated from a woman in her twenties or thirties in good health. CDR3 sequence: CASSPGQGEGYTF. DNA for the CDR3: TGCGCCAGCAGCCCGGGACAGGGGGAAGGCTACACCTTC.